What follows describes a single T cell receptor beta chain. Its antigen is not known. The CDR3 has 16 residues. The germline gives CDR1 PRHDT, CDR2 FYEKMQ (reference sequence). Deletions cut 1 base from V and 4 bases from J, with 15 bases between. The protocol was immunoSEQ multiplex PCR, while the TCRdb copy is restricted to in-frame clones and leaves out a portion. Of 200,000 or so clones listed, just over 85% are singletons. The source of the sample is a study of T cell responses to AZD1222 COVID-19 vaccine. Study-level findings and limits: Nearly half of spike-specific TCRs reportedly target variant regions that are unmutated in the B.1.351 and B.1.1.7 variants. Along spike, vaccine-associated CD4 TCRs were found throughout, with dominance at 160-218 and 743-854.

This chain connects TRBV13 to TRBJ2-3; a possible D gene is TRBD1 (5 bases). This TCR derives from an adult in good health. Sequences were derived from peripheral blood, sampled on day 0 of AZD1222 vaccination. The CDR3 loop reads CASSLEALGAADTQYF. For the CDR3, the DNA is TGTGCCAGCAGCTTAGAGGCGTTAGGGGCGGCAGATACGCAGTATTTT.